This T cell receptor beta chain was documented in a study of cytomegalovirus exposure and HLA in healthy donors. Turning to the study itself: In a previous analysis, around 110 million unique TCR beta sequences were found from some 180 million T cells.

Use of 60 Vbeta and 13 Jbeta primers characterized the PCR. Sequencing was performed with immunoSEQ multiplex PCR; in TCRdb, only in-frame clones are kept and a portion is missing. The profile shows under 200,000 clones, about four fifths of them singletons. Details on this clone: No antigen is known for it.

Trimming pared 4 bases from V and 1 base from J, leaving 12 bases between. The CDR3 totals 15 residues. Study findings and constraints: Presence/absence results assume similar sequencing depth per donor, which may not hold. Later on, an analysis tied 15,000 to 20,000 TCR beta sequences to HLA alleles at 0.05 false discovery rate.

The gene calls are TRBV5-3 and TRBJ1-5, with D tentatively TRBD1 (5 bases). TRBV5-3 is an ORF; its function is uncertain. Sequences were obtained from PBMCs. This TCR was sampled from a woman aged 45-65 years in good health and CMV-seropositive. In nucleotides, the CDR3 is TGTGCCAGAAGCCCCCGACAGAAAAGCAATCAGCCCCAGCATTTT. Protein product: CARSPRQKSNQPQHF.